Sequencing of this T cell receptor (beta chain) was carried out in a study of cytomegalovirus exposure and HLA in healthy donors. Primers included in the PCR were 60 Vbeta and 13 Jbeta primers. TCRdb keeps only in-frame clones here, not all; method: immunoSEQ multiplex PCR. The sample includes 70,000 to 90,000 clones, roughly 80% of them seen just once. CDR3 length equals 16 residues. CDR1 and CDR2 from the germline V gene are KGHSH and LQKENI. J was trimmed by 1 base and V by 3 bases; bases with no gene match: 6. This clone was seen a few times. The antigen is not known. Study results and caveats: Near-uniform donor sequencing depth was presumed by presence/absence analyses.

The receptor's source is a man between 40 and 49 years old in good health and CMV-seronegative. The source material was PBMCs. The chain carries TRBV18 and TRBJ1-5, with 7 positions matching TRBD1. In DNA, the CDR3 is TGTGCCAGCTCACCGCAGGGGGGTAGGAGCAATCAGCCCCAGCATTTT. It encodes CASSPQGGRSNQPQHF.